The 15 T cell receptor beta chains in this list originate from one sample, sequenced in a study of T cells in Graves' hyperthyroidism and ophthalmopathy. TCR beta CDR3 sequences were amplified from RNA transcripts. During a first-round RT-PCR of the TCR CDR3, the HTBI primer set was used. MiXCR, applied by TCRdb to the multiplex PCR reads, yields one record per CDR3 protein. The sample lists some 500,000 distinct CDR3 sequences; approximately 15% were seen once. The sample consisted of blood. All receptors come from a woman younger than 30 with Graves' hyperthyroidism.

In its sample, this clonotype was seen many times. The chain's CDR3 is CASSLDKSYGYTF. In nucleotides, the CDR3 is TGTGCCAGCAGCTTGGACAAATCCTATGGCTACACCTTC. The chain joins TRBV11-2 to TRBJ1-2, with D possibly matching TRBD1 (5 bases). V lost 3 bases, J lost 4 bases, and 9 bases lay in between. The CDR3 is 13 amino acids. The germline CDR1 and CDR2 sequences are SGHAT and FQNNGV.

The table lists this clonotype with many counts. The chain combines TRBV6-2 or TRBV6-3 with TRBJ1-5; D is ambiguous. This CDR3 has 19 residues. V was trimmed by 2 bases and J by 2 bases, leaving 22 bases between them. Per the germline V gene, CDR1 is MNHEY and CDR2 is SVGEGT. The CDR3 DNA is TGTGCCAGCAGTTACGGCCCCGGGCGGAGGGTTATGGGCAATCAGCCCCAGCATTTT. This codes for CASSYGPGRRVMGNQPQHF.

In DNA, the CDR3 is TGCAGTGGGGGCATTGGTAATGAGCAGTTCTTC. Translating gives CSGGIGNEQFF. J is TRBJ2-1 and V is TRBV20-1, with D perhaps TRBD1 (5 bases). Germline V gene data show CDR1 as DFQATT and CDR2 as SNEGSKA (reference sequence). Trimming left V 7 bases short and J 7 bases short, with 11 bases between. The CDR3 is 11 residues long.

The CDR3 here is CASSARGDIDNQPQHF. DNA for the CDR3: TGTGCCAGCAGCGCCCGGGGGGACATCGACAATCAGCCCCAGCATTTT. This sequence joins TRBV9 and TRBJ1-5, with D maybe TRBD1 (6 bases). Trimming took 3 bases from V and 3 from J, leaving 16 bases between them. Germline CDR1 and CDR2: SGDLS and YYNGEE. This CDR3 region has 16 residues.

This clonotype has a count of ten or more. The V call is TRBV6-1, the J call TRBJ2-5; 9 bases align to TRBD1. CDR3 size: 16 residues. The germline V gene encodes CDR1 MNHNS and CDR2 SASEGT. The junction had 11 bases not matched to a gene; V was cut back by 5 bases and J by 4 bases. The CDR3 protein is CASSSPPRQGVETQYF. The CDR3, as DNA: TGTGCCAGCAGTTCCCCCCCAAGACAGGGGGTAGAGACCCAGTACTTC.

This clonotype has a count of ten or more. The V call is TRBV5-1, the J call TRBJ1-1, with 7 nucleotides matching TRBD1. Germline CDR1 is SGHRS and CDR2 is YFSETQ. This CDR3 has 14 amino acids. V was pared by 5 bases and J by 1 base, with 5 bases of the junction left unmatched. This CDR3 is CASREGQRNTEAFF. In nucleotides, the CDR3 is TGCGCCAGCAGGGAGGGACAGAGGAACACTGAAGCTTTCTTT.

This clonotype was observed at least ten times. The rearrangement links TRBV12-3 or TRBV12-4 to TRBJ2-3; D is uncertain. V was clipped by 1 base and J by 7 bases, with 6 bases between them. The CDR3 extends over 12 amino acids. The CDR3 spells CASSLELYTQYF. The CDR3 DNA is TGTGCCAGCAGTTTAGAATTGTATACGCAGTATTTT.

A few counts support this clonotype. This chain joins TRBV5-1 and TRBJ2-2, with 8 bases matching TRBD2. Germline loops: CDR1 SGHRS, CDR2 YFSETQ. This CDR3 region has 17 residues. V was pared by 4 bases and J by 4 bases, with 12 bases of the junction left unmatched. CDR3 in amino acids: CASSALQGSGITGELFF. The CDR3 DNA sequence: TGCGCCAGCAGCGCTCTACAGGGTAGCGGGATCACCGGGGAGCTGTTTTTT.

V is TRBV11-3 and J is TRBJ1-3, with D unresolved. The CDR3 spans 16 residues. Germline CDR1 SGHNT, CDR2 YENEEA. The V gene lost 5 bases and the J gene lost 4 bases, with 18 bases spanning the gap. In DNA form, the CDR3 reads TGTGCCAGCAGCCCATCTCGCCCCCTCTCGGGAAACACCATATATTTT. Translation: CASSPSRPLSGNTIYF.

This clonotype was counted many times. The V gene is TRBV20-1, the J gene TRBJ2-5; 7 positions agree with TRBD1. After removal of 0 bases from V and 4 bases from J, the junction contained 8 bases not matched to a gene. This CDR3 has 15 residues. Looked up from germline, CDR1 is DFQATT and CDR2 is SNEGSKA (reference sequence). Written as DNA, the CDR3 is TGCAGTGCTAGAGATCAGGGGACAGTAGGAGAGACCCAGTACTTC. It codes for CSARDQGTVGETQYF.

This clonotype has more than one count but fewer than ten. The J gene is TRBJ2-1, the V gene TRBV11-2; perhaps TRBD2 as D (5 bases). V lost 5 bases and J 6 bases, leaving 20 bases between the germline ends. Germline V gives CDR1 SGHAT, CDR2 FQNNGV. This CDR3 is 16 amino acids long. Written as DNA, the CDR3 is TGTGCCAGCAGCCCCTGGACTGATCCCCTCGGCAATGAGCAGTTCTTC. Encoded protein: CASSPWTDPLGNEQFF.

This clonotype was detected a few times. The rearrangement uses TRBV10-3 and TRBJ2-1, with D maybe TRBD1 (6 bases). Per germline, CDR1 ENHRY and CDR2 SYGVKD. There are 16 residues in the CDR3. V dropped 10 bases and J dropped 4 bases, with 23 bases sitting between them. CDR3 sequence: CATQGSVSPGYNEQFF. The CDR3 bases are TGTGCCACACAGGGATCGGTTTCCCCGGGGTACAATGAGCAGTTCTTC.

This clonotype has more than one count but fewer than ten. This chain links TRBV19 with TRBJ2-2, with TRBD2 matching over 13 bases. This CDR3 contains 17 residues. Germline V gene data show CDR1 as LNHDA and CDR2 as SQIVND (reference sequence). The junction had 9 bases not matched to a gene; V was cut back by 7 bases and J by 4 bases. The CDR3 sequence: CASTKAGLAGSTGELFF. CDR3 DNA: TGTGCCAGTACCAAAGCGGGACTAGCGGGGTCCACCGGGGAGCTGTTTTTT.

J is TRBJ1-1 and V is TRBV19; D might be TRBD1 (5 bases). CDR1 and CDR2 from the germline V gene are LNHDA and SQIVND (reference sequence). The CDR3 is 15 residues long. The V and J ends lost 1 base and 4 bases respectively, with 13 bases between them. DNA for the CDR3: TGTGCCAGTAGTATAGGGGGGGGGGGAAGCACTGAAGCTTTCTTT. This codes for CASSIGGGGSTEAFF.

This clonotype came up many times. The chain couples TRBV28 to TRBJ1-1; 9 nucleotides line up with TRBD1. V dropped 2 bases and J dropped 2; count of bases not matched to a gene: 3. The CDR3 runs to 15 residues. Germline assignment: CDR1 MDHEN and CDR2 SYDVKM. CDR3 sequence: CASSLEGQGNTEAFF. The CDR3 DNA follows: TGTGCCAGCAGTTTAGAGGGACAGGGAAACACTGAAGCTTTCTTT.